These 10 T cell receptor beta chains share one sample of origin, sequenced in a study of shared clonotypes between healthy human individuals. The table came from immunoSEQ multiplex PCR; TCRdb's copy has only in-frame clones and leaves some out. Counted here are 1 million to 1.2 million clones, approximately 80% occurring once; the ten biggest clones make up roughly 0.82%. Sequenced material: memory CD4+ T cells from PBMCs. Noted subset: CD45RA-negative fraction. All receptors come from a man younger than 35 in good health. Some clones in this sample may be carry-over from other donors' samples.

The V and J genes are TRBV6-6 and TRBJ1-5; D call uncertain. The length of the CDR3 is 13 residues. The V gene lost 6 bases and the J gene lost 7 bases, with 13 bases spanning the gap. Germline CDR1 is MNHNY and CDR2 is SVGAGI (reference sequence). CDR3: CASSPRREQPQHF. DNA of the CDR3: TGTGCCAGCAGCCCCCGGAGGGAACAGCCCCAGCATTTT.

The V call is TRBV7-2, the J call TRBJ2-5; D possibly corresponds to TRBD2 (5 bases). This CDR3 is built from 13 residues. CDR1 is SGHTA and CDR2 is FQGNSA in the germline V gene. Trimming cost V 1 base and J 5 bases, with 8 bases left between them. The CDR3 loop is CASSLGGEETQYF. The CDR3 region has the DNA TGTGCCAGCAGCTTAGGGGGAGAGGAGACCCAGTACTTC.

V usage is TRBV19 and J usage is TRBJ1-1, with 7 bases identical to TRBD1. The CDR3 is 13 residues long. Trimming took 7 bases from V and 1 from J; bases not matched to a gene: 3. Germline assignment: CDR1 LNHDA and CDR2 SQIVND (reference sequence). The CDR3 DNA sequence: TGTGCCAGTAAGGGGGCGCGGAACACTGAAGCTTTCTTT. As protein: CASKGARNTEAFF.

To note about this clone: A read error is possible here, since a much larger clone lies one base away. Additional DNA sequences in this sample encode the identical CDR3. CDR3 in amino acids: CASSLNSYNEQFF. As DNA, the CDR3 is TGTGCCAGCAGCTTAAACTCCTACAATGAGCAGTTCTTC. This chain joins TRBV7-3 and TRBJ2-1; D uncertain. The V gene's germline CDR1 is SGHTA and CDR2 FQGTGA. The CDR3 is 13 amino acids. The V gene lost 1 base and the J gene lost 0 bases, with 1 base spanning the gap.

This chain uses TRBV4-3 with TRBJ1-4; TRBD1 aligns across 9 bases. This CDR3 region has 16 residues. In germline, CDR1 is LGHNA, CDR2 YSLEER. V shed 1 base and J 7 bases; nucleotides not matched to a gene: 7. The CDR3 region has the DNA TGCGCCAGCAGCCAAGCCCACAGGGGGCGGGTTGAAAAACTGTTTTTT. Protein product: CASSQAHRGRVEKLFF.

As for this clone: Germline is not matched at one junction end, which may reflect a read error. Here the CDR3 reads CASSEGGWSGRVLVF. In DNA, the CDR3 is TGTGCCAGCAGTGAGGGGGGTTGGAGCGGGAGGGTCCTAGTCTTC. The gene calls are TRBV2 and TRBJ2-1; 10 positions agree with TRBD2. CDR3 length: 15 amino acids. The germline V gene has CDR1 SNHLY and CDR2 FYNNEI.

V is TRBV15 and J is TRBJ1-2; 7 bases align to TRBD1. The CDR3 covers 16 residues. Germline trimming cut 0 bases from V and 6 bases from J; bases unmatched to any gene: 10. CDR1 is LNHNV and CDR2 is YYDKDF in the germline V gene (reference sequence). The CDR3 bases are TGTGCCACCAGCAGAGATTTGGCAGGGGGATGGAATGGCTACACCTTC. Amino acids: CATSRDLAGGWNGYTF.

The chain links TRBV5-1 to TRBJ2-5; a possible D gene is TRBD2 (7 bases). CDR3 length: 15 amino acids. In germline, CDR1 is SGHRS, CDR2 YFSETQ. Between the trimmed V and J ends, which lost 0 bases and 5 bases, there was a span of 14 bases. CDR3 region: CASSLATGGRETQYF. CDR3 sequence (DNA): TGCGCCAGCAGCTTGGCCACGGGGGGCCGGGAGACCCAGTACTTC.

This chain uses TRBV5-1 with TRBJ1-5, with D maybe TRBD1 (6 bases). V was clipped by 4 bases and J by 2 bases, with 10 bases between them. The CDR3 covers 14 residues. Germline V gives CDR1 SGHRS, CDR2 YFSETQ. CDR3 loop: CASSASGGNQPQHF. CDR3 nucleotide sequence: TGCGCCAGCAGCGCCTCAGGGGGCAATCAGCCCCAGCATTTT.

The chain combines TRBV5-8 with TRBJ2-7; no clear D gene. CDR3 size: 14 residues. Germline loops: CDR1 SGHTS, CDR2 YDEGEE. Trimming shortened V by 1 base and J by 0 bases, and 8 bases separated the two germline ends. Written as DNA, the CDR3 is TGTGCCAGCAGCTTGCACCCGTACTCCTACGAGCAGTACTTC. Its protein is CASSLHPYSYEQYF.